The 17 T cell receptor beta chains in this list originate from one sample, sequenced in a study of vaccination and CD4 T cells after COVID-19. For these TCRs, the target antigens are not known. Treatment: roughly 11-day PBMC culture with coronavirus spike peptide pools or control peptides (ViraFEST assay). An Oncomine TCR Beta short-read assay was used to sequence the DNA from cultured CD4+ T cells. From the PCR reads, TCRdb called clonotypes with MiXCR, one entry per CDR3 protein. This table has 20,000 or so distinct CDR3 sequences, roughly a quarter appearing once. Specimen: cultured CD4+ T cells from blood. These receptors were collected from a human donor with COVID-19.

This clonotype was detected only a few times. The chain combines TRBV6-1 with TRBJ1-2; D gene uncertain. Trimming stripped 2 bases from V and 5 bases from J, with 9 bases between. The CDR3 consists of 13 residues. Per the germline V gene, CDR1 is MNHNS and CDR2 is SASEGT. The CDR3 protein is CASSESREYGYTF. Here the CDR3 DNA reads TGTGCCAGCAGTGAATCAAGGGAGTATGGCTACACCTTC.

This chain uses TRBV5-6 with TRBJ2-7; TRBD2 aligns across 10 bases. The germline gives CDR1 SGHDT, CDR2 YYEEEE. The V segment lost 4 bases and the J segment 2 bases; nucleotides outside the gene matches: 9. This CDR3 is built from 16 residues. This CDR3 reads CASSPRLAGAPYEQYF. The CDR3 nucleotides are TGTGCCAGCAGCCCCCGGCTAGCGGGGGCCCCCTACGAGCAGTACTTC.

This clonotype has a handful of counts. CDR3 in DNA: TGTGCCAGCAGTCCCCCTGGGGGAAATCAGCCCCAGCATTTT. It codes for CASSPPGGNQPQHF. The V and J genes are TRBV6-1 and TRBJ1-5; maybe TRBD1 (5 bases). There are 14 residues in the CDR3. Trimming left V 5 bases short and J 4 bases short, with 12 bases between. Germline V gene sequence: CDR1 MNHNS, CDR2 SASEGT.

The chain has TRBV5-1 and TRBJ2-5; 14 nucleotides line up with TRBD2. CDR1 SGHRS and CDR2 YFSETQ come from the germline V gene. CDR3 length equals 18 residues. V shed 0 bases and J 5 bases; nucleotides not matched to a gene: 9. CDR3 protein: CASSLEGLAGALRETQYF. The CDR3 DNA reads as TGCGCCAGCAGCTTGGAGGGACTAGCGGGGGCCCTGAGGGAGACCCAGTACTTC.

The chain combines TRBV4-2 with TRBJ2-2; D may be TRBD2 (6 bases). Per germline, CDR1 LGHNA and CDR2 YNFKEQ. Trimming pared 0 bases from V and 16 bases from J, leaving 18 bases between. The CDR3 has 14 residues. CDR3 loop: CASSQDLRGGDPFF. As DNA, the CDR3 is TGTGCCAGCAGCCAAGATTTGCGGGGTGGCGATCCGTTTTTT.

CDR3 sequence: CASSQAGENTGELFF. CDR3 coding DNA: TGCGCCAGCAGCCAAGCTGGGGAGAACACCGGGGAGCTGTTTTTT. J is TRBJ2-2 and V is TRBV4-1; D uncertain. CDR3 length: 15 amino acids. V was clipped by 1 base and J by 1 base, with 7 bases between them. CDR1 MGHRA and CDR2 YSYEKL come from the germline V gene.

The chain couples TRBV5-4 to TRBJ2-3, with unresolved D. Germline assignment: CDR1 SGHNT and CDR2 YYREEE (reference sequence). The V gene lost 3 bases and the J gene lost 3 bases, with 8 bases spanning the gap. The CDR3 sequence is 13 residues long. CDR3 loop: CASSSQLTDTQYF. CDR3 nucleotides: TGTGCCAGCAGCTCACAACTAACAGATACGCAGTATTTT.

This clonotype was seen more than once but under ten times. As DNA, the CDR3 is TGCAGCGTTGGTGGGACCTTCGGCACTGAAGCTTTCTTT. Protein: CSVGGTFGTEAFF. The V and J genes are TRBV29-1 and TRBJ1-1, with a possible D match to TRBD1 (5 bases). The germline V gene encodes CDR1 SQVTM and CDR2 ANQGSEA. The CDR3 runs 13 residues. Trimming pared 4 bases from V and 4 bases from J, leaving 13 bases between.

The J gene is TRBJ1-2, the V gene TRBV5-1; 11 bases are a match to TRBD1. The germline V gene has CDR1 SGHRS and CDR2 YFSETQ. J gave up 7 bases and V 3 bases, and 5 bases lay outside the gene matches. This CDR3 spans 14 amino acids. As DNA, the CDR3 is TGCGCCAGCAGCTGGGGGACAGGGGGACTTGGCTACACCTTC. The encoded protein is CASSWGTGGLGYTF.

This chain connects TRBV6-1 to TRBJ1-5; tentative D call: TRBD1 (6 bases). This CDR3 spans 15 amino acids. The V gene's germline CDR1 is MNHNS and CDR2 SASEGT. Trimming pared 6 bases from V and 0 bases from J, leaving 12 bases between. The CDR3 protein is CASRGGQTSNQPQHF. The CDR3 coding sequence is TGTGCCAGCAGGGGGGGGCAGACTAGCAATCAGCCCCAGCATTTT.

This clonotype was seen more than once but under ten times. This chain connects TRBV25-1 to TRBJ1-6; D remains ambiguous. This CDR3 spans 16 amino acids. Germline CDR1 MGHDK, CDR2 SYGVNS. V was clipped by 1 base and J by 0 bases, with 7 bases between them. CDR3 amino acids: CASSESGRSYNSPLHF. CDR3 bases: TGTGCCAGCAGTGAATCAGGACGCTCCTATAATTCACCCCTCCACTTT.

The chain links TRBV6-1 to TRBJ1-3; D is possibly TRBD1 (5 bases). Germline values: CDR1 MNHNS, CDR2 SASEGT. This CDR3 region has 15 residues. The V and J ends lost 4 bases and 2 bases respectively, with 12 bases between them. The CDR3 nucleotides are TGTGCCAGCAGTGTGGCCCAGGGTACTGGAAACACCATATATTTT. It yields the protein CASSVAQGTGNTIYF.

The rearrangement uses TRBV28 and TRBJ1-2, with 8 bases identical to TRBD1. The CDR3 is 13 amino acids. V gave up 5 bases and J gave up 8 bases; unmatched junction bases: 7. Germline-derived CDR1 and CDR2 are MDHEN and SYDVKM. The chain's CDR3 is CASSAPGGLGYTF. DNA for the CDR3: TGTGCCAGCAGTGCCCCAGGGGGCCTCGGCTACACCTTC.

The chain carries TRBV5-6 and TRBJ1-1; unclear D gene. V was cut by 4 bases and J by 3 bases, with 10 bases left in between. Germline lookup yields CDR1 SGHDT and CDR2 YYEEEE. The CDR3 sequence is 13 residues long. In nucleotides, the CDR3 is TGTGCCAGCAGCCCACCTAGAGACACTGAAGCTTTCTTT. Translated, it gives CASSPPRDTEAFF.

For this clonotype: It may be a read error: a sequence one base away is much more abundant. CDR3 in DNA: TGTGCCAGCAGTGAGGGGGGAGACACTGGAGCTTTCTTT. Translating it yields CASSEGGDTGAFF. The V and J genes are TRBV6-1 and TRBJ1-1; D may be TRBD1 (5 bases). Germline V lookup: CDR1 MNHNS, CDR2 SASEGT. The CDR3 has 13 amino acids.

V is TRBV7-6 and J is TRBJ1-1; 7 nucleotides line up with TRBD1. In germline, CDR1 is SGHVS, CDR2 FNYEAQ. The V gene end was trimmed by 3 bases and the J gene end by 5 bases; junction bases not matched to a gene: 6. The CDR3 contains 14 residues. The CDR3 DNA reads TGTGCCAGCAGCTTGGGATCAGGGGGGACTGAAGCTTTCTTT. Protein product: CASSLGSGGTEAFF.

The gene calls are TRBV3-1 and TRBJ1-6; D not resolved. Germline lookup yields CDR1 LGHDT and CDR2 YNNKEL (reference sequence). Trimming stripped 3 bases from V and 10 bases from J, with 13 bases between. CDR3 length equals 14 residues. In DNA form, the CDR3 reads TGTGCCAGCAGCCAGAGGGCCGCTGAATCACCCCTCCACTTT. It codes for CASSQRAAESPLHF. The full variable domain, completed using reference TRBV3-1 and TRBJ1-6, is DTAVSQTPKYLVTQMGNDKSIKCEQNLGHDTMYWYKQDSKKFLKIMFSYNNKELIINETVPNRFSPKSPDKAHLNLHINSLELGDSAVYFCASSQRAAESPLHFGNGTRLTVT.